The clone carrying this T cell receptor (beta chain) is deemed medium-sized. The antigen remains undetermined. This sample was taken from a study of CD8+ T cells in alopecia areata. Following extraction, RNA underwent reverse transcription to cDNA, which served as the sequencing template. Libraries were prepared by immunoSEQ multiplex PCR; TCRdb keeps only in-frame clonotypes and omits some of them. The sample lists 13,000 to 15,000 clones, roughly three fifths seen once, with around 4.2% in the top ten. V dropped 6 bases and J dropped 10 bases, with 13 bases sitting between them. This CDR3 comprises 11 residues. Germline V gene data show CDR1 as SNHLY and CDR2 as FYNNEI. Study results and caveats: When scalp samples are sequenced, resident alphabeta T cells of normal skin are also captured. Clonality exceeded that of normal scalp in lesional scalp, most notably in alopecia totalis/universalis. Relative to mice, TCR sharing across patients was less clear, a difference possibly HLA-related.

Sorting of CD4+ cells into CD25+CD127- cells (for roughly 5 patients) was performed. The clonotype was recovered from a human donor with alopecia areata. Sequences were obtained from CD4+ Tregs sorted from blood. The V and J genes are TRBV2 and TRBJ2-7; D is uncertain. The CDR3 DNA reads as TGTGCCAGCAGAAGTCGTAGCCGACAGTACTTC. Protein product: CASRSRSRQYF.